Listed here is a single TCR beta chain. These data originate in a study of shared clonotypes between healthy human individuals. Original data processing: For the immunoSEQ data, sequences were junction-only without quality scores, so filtering differed. The assay was immunoSEQ multiplex PCR, and TCRdb's table has in-frame clones only and misses some. V, J and clone size were drawn from that table, and D and trimming were deduced from the DNA. The data show roughly 2.2 million clones, approximately 93% seen once. The CDR3 has 16 amino acids. With V trimmed by 3 bases and J by 7 bases, 12 bases remained unmatched. Germline loops: CDR1 SGHTA, CDR2 FQGNSA.

The material sequenced was naive CD4+ T cells from PBMCs. Subset noted: CD45RA+ positively selected. This receptor was taken from a man aged 18 to 29 in good health. Some clones in this sample may be carry-over from other donors' samples. The genes are TRBV7-2 and TRBJ2-1, with TRBD2 matching 7 bases. CDR3 in amino acids: CASSLTRWEGRNEQFF. Here the CDR3 DNA reads TGTGCCAGCAGCTTGACTCGGTGGGAGGGCCGTAATGAGCAGTTCTTC.